This T cell receptor (beta chain) comes out of a study of shared clonotypes between healthy human individuals. For the study at large: Participating donors consisted of a couple of women and a few men aged 18 to 49. For every donor, three CD4 naive, three CD4 memory, two CD8 naive and one CD8 memory plates were used.

Libraries were prepared by immunoSEQ multiplex PCR; TCRdb keeps only in-frame clonotypes and omits some of them. The table includes about 2.1 million clones, 93% detected once. Study-wide results and limits: Generation of non-shared clonotypes was less probable than generation of clonotypes shared by all four donors. Naive CD4 clonotype sharing across several donors was approximately 5%.

Naive CD8 cells comprised CD45RO-negative, CCR7-positively selected cells, excluding terminally differentiated effector memory CD45RA+ cells. In regard to this clone: The antigen is undetermined.

This receptor was taken from a man younger than 35 in good health. Some clones in this sample may be carry-over from other donors' samples. Sequencing used naive CD8+ T cells from PBMCs.

CDR3 in amino acids: CASSLRQGIHEQYF. The CDR3, as DNA: TGTGCCAGCAGTTTGCGACAGGGAATACACGAGCAGTACTTC. The genes are TRBV27 and TRBJ2-7, with 7 nucleotides matching TRBD1. The V gene's germline CDR1 is MNHEY and CDR2 SMNVEV (reference sequence). V shed 3 bases, J shed 5 bases, and the junction held 7 bases outside the gene matches. The CDR3 is 14 amino acids.